This TCR beta chain was found in a study of response to subunit inactivated influenza vaccine. Study findings and constraints: Authors suggested seasonal influenza vaccinations each recruit few new T cells.

TCRdb reprocessed the RT-PCR reads via MiXCR and lists one record per CDR3 protein. Of just under 550,000 distinct CDR3 sequences detected, around a quarter appear once; the ten largest clones hold 2.5% to 3%. A note on this clonotype: What it binds is not known.

V lost 2 bases to trimming and J lost 5 bases, with 7 bases between them. The CDR3 covers 11 residues. Germline CDR1 and CDR2: DFQATT and SNEGSKA (reference sequence). The sample was also reused in another study, on T cells expressing NK-cell markers. That study adds: Generation of TCR beta cDNA was performed by 5'RACE template switching incorporating UMIs. Of the CD8+ T cells in about 6 donors, 1.0-7.0% belonged to dominant NKG2C+ clonotypes. Also leading the CD3+CD56-NKG2C+ fraction in a handful of donors were these clonotypes.

The chain uses TRBV20-1 and TRBJ2-7; D gene uncertain. This clonotype originated in a man aged 45-60 years who received an inactivated influenza vaccine. The sequencing here drew on CD4+ T cells sorted from PBMCs, taken about 12 days after vaccination. The CDR3 DNA reads as TGCAGTGCTAGACAGGTGGACGAGCAGTACTTC. Its protein product is CSARQVDEQYF.